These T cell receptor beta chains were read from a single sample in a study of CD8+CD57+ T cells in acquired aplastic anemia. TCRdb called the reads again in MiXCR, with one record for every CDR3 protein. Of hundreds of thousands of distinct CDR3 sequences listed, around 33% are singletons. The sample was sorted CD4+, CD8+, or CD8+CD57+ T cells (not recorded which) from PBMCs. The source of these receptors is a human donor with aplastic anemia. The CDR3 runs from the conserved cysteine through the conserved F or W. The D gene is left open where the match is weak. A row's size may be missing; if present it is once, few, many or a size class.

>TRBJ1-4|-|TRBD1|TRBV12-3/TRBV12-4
TGTGCCAGCAGTTTAGGCAGGGGGATAAATGAAAAACTGTTTTTT
CASSLGRGINEKLFF
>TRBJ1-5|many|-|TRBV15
TGTGCCACCAGCAGAGATCGGAACAATCAGCCCCAGCATTTT
CATSRDRNNQPQHF
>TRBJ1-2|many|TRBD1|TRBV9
TGTGCCAGCAGCTCTTCGGGACAGCTCCACTATGGCTACACCTTC
CASSSSGQLHYGYTF
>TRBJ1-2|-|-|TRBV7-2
TGTGCCAGCAGCTTAGAGCCAGGCATCTATGGCTACACCTTC
CASSLEPGIYGYTF
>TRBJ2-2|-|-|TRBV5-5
TGTGCCAGCAGCTTGCGGACAGCGAACACCGGGGAGCTGTTTTTT
CASSLRTANTGELFF
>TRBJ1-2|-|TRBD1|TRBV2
TGTGCCAGCAGACCGGACAGGGGAAATGGCTACACCTTC
CASRPDRGNGYTF
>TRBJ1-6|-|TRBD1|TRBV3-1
TGTGCCAGCAGCTCCGGGACAGGGCAATATAATTCACCCCTCCACTTT
CASSSGTGQYNSPLHF
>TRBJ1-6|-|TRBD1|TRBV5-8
TGTGCCAGCAGCTTTGACAGGGTCACTGGCTCCACCCTCCACTTT
CASSFDRVTGSTLHF
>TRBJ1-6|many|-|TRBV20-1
TGCAGTGCTACCATTGAGAGTAATTCACCCCTCCACTTT
CSATIESNSPLHF
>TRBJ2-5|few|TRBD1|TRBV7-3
TGTGCCAGCAGCTTTGGGGACAGGGGATGGGAGACCCAGTACTTC
CASSFGDRGWETQYF
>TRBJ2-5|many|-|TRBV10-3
TGTGCCGCAGTGGGTGGGCTTCAAGAGACCCAGTACTTC
CAAVGGLQETQYF
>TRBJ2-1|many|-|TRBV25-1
TGTGCCAGCAGTGGTACTTTTGGGGAGAGGAATGAGCAGTTCTTC
CASSGTFGERNEQFF
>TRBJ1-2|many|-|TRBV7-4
TGTGCCAGCAGCTTAGGACAGGATCCACCTTTTGGCTACACCTTC
CASSLGQDPPFGYTF
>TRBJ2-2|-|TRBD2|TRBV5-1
TGCGCCAGCAGCTTGGGACTAGCGTCCGGCACCGGGGAGCTGTTTTTT
CASSLGLASGTGELFF
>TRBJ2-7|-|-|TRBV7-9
TGTGCCAGCAGCCGTGGACACGGGGATCCCGAGCAGTACTTC
CASSRGHGDPEQYF
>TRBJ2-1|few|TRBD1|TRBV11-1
TGTGCCAGCAGCCCACAGACAGGGGTGAGCAATGAGCAGTTCTTC
CASSPQTGVSNEQFF
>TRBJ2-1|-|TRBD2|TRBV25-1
TGTGCCAGCAGATTAGGAGGTAGCGGGGGCCATGAGCAGTTCTTC
CASRLGGSGGHEQFF
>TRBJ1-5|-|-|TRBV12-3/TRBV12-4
TGTGCCAGCAGTTTTGGGTGGGGCCTACTCGGCGATCAGCCCCAGCATTTT
CASSFGWGLLGDQPQHF
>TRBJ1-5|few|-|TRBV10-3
TGTGCCAGCAGGGCGGCCTATATTCGCGGCAGGAGCAATCAGCCCCAGCATTTT
CASRAAYIRGRSNQPQHF
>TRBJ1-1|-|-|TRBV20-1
TGCAGTGCTAGAGACCCGGGACTCACGAACACTGAAGCTTTCTTT
CSARDPGLTNTEAFF
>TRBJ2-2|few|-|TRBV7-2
TGTGCCAGCAGCTTGGACGGTAACACCGGGGAGCTGTTTTTT
CASSLDGNTGELFF
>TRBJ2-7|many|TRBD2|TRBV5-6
TGTGCCAGCCACGGGGGGGGCGTAAGCTACGAGCAGTACTTC
CASHGGGVSYEQYF
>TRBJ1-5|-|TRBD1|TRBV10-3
TGTGCCAGCAGCTTATCGACAGGGGATCAGCCCCAGCATTTT
CASSLSTGDQPQHF
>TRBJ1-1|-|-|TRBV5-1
TGCGCCAGCAGCTTGGCAGGGTTCGTTGAAGCTTTCTTT
CASSLAGFVEAFF
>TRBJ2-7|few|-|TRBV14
TGTGCCAGCAGCCATAAACAGGGTTTTTATGAGCAGTACTTC
CASSHKQGFYEQYF
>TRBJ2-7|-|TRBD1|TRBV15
TGTGCCACCAGCAGCCGGGGACAGGGGATCAACGAGCAGTACTTC
CATSSRGQGINEQYF
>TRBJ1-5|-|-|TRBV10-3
TGTGCCATCAGTCCCGAGAAGGGATGGCAGCCCCAGCATTTT
CAISPEKGWQPQHF
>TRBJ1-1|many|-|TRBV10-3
TGTGCCATCAGACCCGACGGGAACACTGAAGCTTTCTTT
CAIRPDGNTEAFF
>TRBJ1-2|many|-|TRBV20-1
TGCAGTGCCCCGGGGGGGGCTAACTATGGCTACACCTTC
CSAPGGANYGYTF
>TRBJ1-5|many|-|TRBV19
TGTGCCAGTATAGACAGTTACAATCAGCCCCAGCATTTT
CASIDSYNQPQHF
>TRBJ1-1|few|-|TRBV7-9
TGTGCCAGCAGCTTAATGTCTTCCGACACTGAAGCTTTCTTT
CASSLMSSDTEAFF
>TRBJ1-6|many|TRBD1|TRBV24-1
TGTGCCACACAGGGGATCTCCTATAATTCACCCCTCCACTTT
CATQGISYNSPLHF
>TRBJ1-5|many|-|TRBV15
TGTGCCACCAGCAGAGGTCCGGGAAAAGGGGATCAGCCCCAGCATTTT
CATSRGPGKGDQPQHF
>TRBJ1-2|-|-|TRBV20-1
TGCAGCCCGGACAGTAACTATGGCTACACCTTC
CSPDSNYGYTF
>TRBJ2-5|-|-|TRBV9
TGTGCCAGCAGCGTAGGTCTCCGGACGGACCAAGAGACCCAGTACTTC
CASSVGLRTDQETQYF
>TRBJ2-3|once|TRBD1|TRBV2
TGTGCCAGCATCGGACAGGGCTCTAGCACAGATACGCAGTATTTT
CASIGQGSSTDTQYF
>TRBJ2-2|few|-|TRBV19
TGTGCCAGTAGTATTGGTGGGGCGAACACCGGGGAGCTGTTTTTT
CASSIGGANTGELFF
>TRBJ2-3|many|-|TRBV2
TGTGCCAGCAGTGAAGGGAGGGGCACAGATACGCAGTATTTT
CASSEGRGTDTQYF
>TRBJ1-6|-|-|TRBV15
TGTGCCAGCAGTCCTAGGTATTCACCCCTCCACTTT
CASSPRYSPLHF
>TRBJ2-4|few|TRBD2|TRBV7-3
TGTGCCAGCAGCTTAGCTAGCGGGAGGGCCTTGGGAATTCAGTACTTC
CASSLASGRALGIQYF
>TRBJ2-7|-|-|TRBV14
TGTGCCAGCAGCCTTTGGGGGCCACCGACAGGGATGACTAGTAGGTCCTACGAGCAGTACTTC
CASSLWGPPTGMTSRSYEQYF
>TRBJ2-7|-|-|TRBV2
TGTGCCAGCAGTTACTCCAGGCCCCCTCGGTCCGAGCAGTACTTC
CASSYSRPPRSEQYF
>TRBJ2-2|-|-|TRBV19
TGTGCCAGTAGTATTTCCGGCCCCGGGGGCACCGGGGAGCTGTTTTTT
CASSISGPGGTGELFF
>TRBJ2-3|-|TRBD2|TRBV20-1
TGCAGTGCTAGAGTGGGACTAGCTTGGGATACGCAGTATTTT
CSARVGLAWDTQYF
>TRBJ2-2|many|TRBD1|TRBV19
TGTGCCAGTAGTAGGGACAGCAACACCGGGGAGCTGTTTTTT
CASSRDSNTGELFF